These T cell receptor beta chains were read from a single sample in a study of metastatic and nonmetastatic thyroid tumors. TCRdb re-analyzed the PCR reads through MiXCR. Of about 41,000 clones listed, around 28% are singletons. Sequencing was done on a sample of blood. Receptors originate from a male donor with papillary thyroid cancer or a benign thyroid nodule (not recorded which). Some clones in this sample may be carry-over from other donors' samples. Both conserved end residues are part of each CDR3. D genes are given only for firm matches. Not all rows give a size; the values are once, few, many and, for expanded clones, a class.

j_gene: TRBJ1-2
abundance: few
d_gene: TRBD1
v_gene: TRBV18
CDR3aa: CASSPQTGFYGYTF
CDR3nt: TGTGCCAGCTCACCGCAGACAGGGTTCTATGGCTACACCTTC

j_gene: TRBJ1-2
abundance: many
d_gene: TRBD1
v_gene: TRBV5-1
CDR3aa: CASSSGFGTADYPNYGYTF
CDR3nt: TGCGCCAGCAGCTCGGGTTTTGGGACAGCCGACTATCCTAACTATGGCTACACCTTC

j_gene: TRBJ2-1
abundance: many
d_gene: TRBD2
v_gene: TRBV9
CDR3aa: CASSVTNVRGGRGDNEQFF
CDR3nt: TGTGCCAGCAGCGTAACCAATGTGAGGGGCGGGAGGGGCGACAATGAGCAGTTCTTC

j_gene: TRBJ2-1
abundance: many
d_gene: NA
v_gene: TRBV2
CDR3aa: CASSLRVINEQFF
CDR3nt: TGTGCCAGCAGTCTCCGGGTGATCAATGAGCAGTTCTTC

j_gene: TRBJ2-5
abundance: NA
d_gene: NA
v_gene: TRBV11-1
CDR3aa: CASSRGTGALSTQYF
CDR3nt: TGTGCGAGCAGCCGAGGTACCGGGGCCCTCTCAACCCAGTACTTC

j_gene: TRBJ2-3
abundance: many
d_gene: NA
v_gene: TRBV27
CDR3aa: CASSFGGPVVVADTQYF
CDR3nt: TGTGCCAGCAGTTTTGGGGGTCCCGTGGTCGTTGCAGATACGCAGTATTTT

j_gene: TRBJ2-5
abundance: once
d_gene: TRBD2
v_gene: TRBV20-1
CDR3aa: CSASVPSGRVLETQYF
CDR3nt: TGCAGTGCTAGCGTCCCTAGCGGGAGGGTCCTAGAGACCCAGTACTTC

j_gene: TRBJ2-1
abundance: NA
d_gene: TRBD2
v_gene: TRBV20-1
CDR3aa: CSARTRREDEQFF
CDR3nt: TGCAGTGCTAGGACCAGGCGGGAGGATGAGCAGTTCTTC

j_gene: TRBJ1-1
abundance: many
d_gene: NA
v_gene: TRBV30
CDR3aa: CAWGKYTEAFF
CDR3nt: TGTGCCTGGGGGAAGTACACTGAAGCTTTCTTT

j_gene: TRBJ1-2
abundance: NA
d_gene: NA
v_gene: TRBV5-1
CDR3aa: CASSLNRRDYGYTF
CDR3nt: TGCGCCAGCAGCTTGAATCGGAGAGACTATGGCTACACCTTC

j_gene: TRBJ2-3
abundance: many
d_gene: TRBD1
v_gene: TRBV6-4
CDR3aa: CASGSGTGDTDTQYF
CDR3nt: TGTGCCAGCGGAAGTGGGACAGGCGACACAGATACGCAGTATTTT

j_gene: TRBJ1-5
abundance: once
d_gene: TRBD1
v_gene: TRBV4-2
CDR3aa: CASSQARDRGRNSNQPQHF
CDR3nt: TGTGCCAGCAGCCAAGCCCGGGACAGGGGACGTAATAGCAATCAGCCCCAGCATTTT

j_gene: TRBJ2-5
abundance: many
d_gene: NA
v_gene: TRBV12-3/TRBV12-4
CDR3aa: CASSQGAAGGPRKTQYF
CDR3nt: TGTGCCAGCAGCCAGGGGGCGGCGGGGGGGCCGAGGAAGACCCAGTACTTC

j_gene: TRBJ1-1
abundance: NA
d_gene: NA
v_gene: TRBV2
CDR3aa: CASRGHMNTEAFF
CDR3nt: TGTGCCAGCAGGGGACATATGAACACTGAAGCTTTCTTT

j_gene: TRBJ1-4
abundance: many
d_gene: TRBD1
v_gene: TRBV3-1
CDR3aa: CASRTTGFGEKLFF
CDR3nt: TGTGCCAGCAGGACGACAGGGTTTGGTGAAAAACTGTTTTTT

j_gene: TRBJ1-5
abundance: many
d_gene: NA
v_gene: TRBV20-1
CDR3aa: CSARRRLVGHQPQHF
CDR3nt: TGCAGTGCTAGGCGACGACTGGTGGGACATCAGCCCCAGCATTTT

j_gene: TRBJ2-2
abundance: many
d_gene: TRBD1
v_gene: TRBV6-1
CDR3aa: CASSLGTGDPTGELFF
CDR3nt: TGTGCCAGCAGCCTTGGGACAGGGGACCCCACCGGGGAGCTGTTTTTT

j_gene: TRBJ1-1
abundance: NA
d_gene: TRBD1
v_gene: TRBV5-5
CDR3aa: CASSPAPGQGYEAFF
CDR3nt: TGTGCCAGCAGCCCTGCACCCGGACAGGGTTATGAAGCTTTCTTT

j_gene: TRBJ2-1
abundance: many
d_gene: NA
v_gene: TRBV13
CDR3aa: CASSFLTGYNEQFF
CDR3nt: TGTGCCAGCAGCTTCCTTACAGGGTACAATGAGCAGTTCTTC

j_gene: TRBJ1-2
abundance: NA
d_gene: NA
v_gene: TRBV6-1
CDR3aa: CASSKGRLYGYTF
CDR3nt: TGTGCCAGCAGTAAGGGACGGCTCTATGGCTACACCTTC